A selection of T cell receptor beta chains follows, all from one sample in a study of blood T cell repertoires in COVID-19. Assay used: immunoSEQ multiplex PCR; TCRdb lists only in-frame clones, some missing. The sample holds 200,000 to 300,000 clones; about four fifths are singletons and the top ten take 7.5%. Material for sequencing was peripheral blood. These receptors were collected from an elderly woman with COVID-19, enrolled during active disease. CDR3s include the opening cysteine and the closing phenylalanine or tryptophan. A D gene is named only where the DNA matches it firmly. Clone size is stated in some rows and not others, as once, few, many or a class when expanded.

>TRBJ2-2|.|.|TRBV2
CASERLVGGELFF
TGTGCCAGCGAGAGACTAGTGGGTGGGGAGCTGTTTTTT
>TRBJ1-1|.|.|TRBV5-1
CASTRGGDTEAFF
TGCGCCAGCACCCGTGGGGGGGACACTGAAGCTTTCTTT
>TRBJ2-2|.|.|TRBV27
CASSFEGPGELFF
TGTGCCAGCAGTTTCGAGGGTCCCGGGGAGCTGTTTTTT
>TRBJ1-5|.|.|TRBV5-1
CASSLFTGSNQPQHF
TGCGCCAGCAGCCTGTTTACAGGGAGTAATCAGCCCCAGCATTTT
>TRBJ1-1|few|.|TRBV7-3
CASSRGGTEAFF
TGTGCCAGCAGTCGCGGGGGAACTGAAGCTTTCTTT
>TRBJ2-2|.|TRBD1|TRBV3-1/TRBV3-2
CASSQLGQGTGELFF
TGTGCCAGCAGCCAATTGGGACAGGGCACCGGGGAGCTGTTTTTT
>TRBJ2-6|.|TRBD1|TRBV19
CASSPRDRGNSGANVLTF
TGTGCCAGTAGTCCGAGGGACAGGGGGAACTCTGGGGCCAACGTCCTGACTTTC
>TRBJ1-5|.|.|TRBV6-6
CASSQGYSNQPQHF
TGTGCCAGCAGCCAGGGTTATAGCAATCAGCCCCAGCATTTT
>TRBJ2-4|.|TRBD2|TRBV7-3
CASSPGLASPLAKNIQYF
TGTGCCAGCAGCCCCGGACTAGCGTCCCCCCTAGCCAAAAACATTCAGTACTTC
>TRBJ1-2|.|TRBD1|TRBV6-5
CASLRDSNYGYTF
TGTGCCAGCCTTAGGGACAGCAACTATGGCTACACCTTC
>TRBJ2-2|.|.|TRBV7-9
CASSPTPTRGTGELFF
TGTGCCAGCAGCCCAACTCCTACTCGGGGCACCGGGGAGCTGTTTTTT
>TRBJ2-1|few|.|TRBV7-8
CASSLSSSGLSYNEQFF
TGTGCCAGCAGCTTATCTTCGAGCGGTCTTTCCTACAATGAGCAGTTCTTC
>TRBJ1-5|.|TRBD1|TRBV6-5
CASTPGGGQPQHF
TGTGCCAGCACACCAGGGGGCGGCCAGCCCCAGCATTTT
>TRBJ1-2|.|.|TRBV19
CASSIPRGTSNYGYTF
TGTGCCAGTAGTATTCCAAGGGGTACCTCAAACTATGGCTACACCTTC
>TRBJ1-2|.|TRBD1|TRBV5-1
CASSLVQGADGYTF
TGCGCCAGCAGCTTGGTACAGGGGGCCGATGGCTACACCTTC
>TRBJ1-1|.|TRBD1|TRBV6-6
CASRSRGQEFTEAFF
TGTGCCAGCAGATCCAGGGGGCAGGAATTCACTGAAGCTTTCTTT
>TRBJ1-1|.|.|TRBV19
CASSPARTGSTEAFF
TGTGCCAGTAGTCCTGCTCGAACAGGGTCCACTGAAGCTTTCTTT
>TRBJ2-1|.|TRBD1|TRBV7-3
CASSSDRDRGGNEQFF
TGTGCCAGCAGCTCTGACCGGGACAGGGGTGGTAATGAGCAGTTCTTC
>TRBJ2-1|.|TRBD2|TRBV6-5
CASSRTSVSYNEQFF
TGTGCCAGCAGTCGGACTAGCGTCTCCTACAATGAGCAGTTCTTC
>TRBJ1-2|.|TRBD1|TRBV6-2/TRBV6-3
CASSLRTGNYGYTF
TGTGCCAGCAGCCTCAGGACAGGCAACTATGGCTACACCTTC
>TRBJ2-1|.|TRBD2|TRBV18
CASSVTSGGSSYNEQFF
TGTGCCAGCTCTGTAACTAGCGGGGGAAGCTCCTACAATGAGCAGTTCTTC
>TRBJ2-2|.|.|TRBV9
CASSLLVGELFF
TGTGCCAGCAGCCTCCTAGTCGGGGAGCTGTTTTTT
>TRBJ2-6|.|TRBD1|TRBV6-2/TRBV6-3
CASSLRQGKVSGANVLTF
TGTGCCAGCAGTTTGAGACAGGGAAAGGTTTCTGGGGCCAACGTCCTGACTTTC
>TRBJ2-2|.|.|TRBV24-1
CATPPGVGGELFF
TGTGCCACCCCCCCCGGAGTGGGCGGGGAGCTGTTTTTT
>TRBJ2-3|.|TRBD2|TRBV7-2
CASRPASGISSTDTQYF
TGTGCCAGCCGCCCGGCTAGCGGAATTTCTAGCACAGATACGCAGTATTTT
>TRBJ1-2|.|TRBD1|TRBV4-1
CASSQDPSLLRQGNYGYTF
TGCGCCAGCAGCCAAGATCCCTCCCTCCTTCGACAGGGCAACTATGGCTACACCTTC
>TRBJ1-1|.|.|TRBV6-4
CASSDSRGLEAFF
TGTGCCAGCAGTGACTCTCGAGGACTTGAAGCTTTCTTT
>TRBJ1-6|.|.|TRBV9
CASSVNSYNSPLHF
TGTGCCAGCAGCGTCAACTCCTATAATTCACCCCTCCACTTT
>TRBJ1-2|once|.|TRBV11-2
CASSFSGGYTF
TGTGCCAGCAGCTTCAGCGGGGGCTACACCTTC
>TRBJ2-1|.|TRBD1|TRBV9
CASSISPGQGLGGQFF
TGTGCCAGCAGCATCTCCCCGGGACAGGGGTTAGGTGGGCAGTTCTTC